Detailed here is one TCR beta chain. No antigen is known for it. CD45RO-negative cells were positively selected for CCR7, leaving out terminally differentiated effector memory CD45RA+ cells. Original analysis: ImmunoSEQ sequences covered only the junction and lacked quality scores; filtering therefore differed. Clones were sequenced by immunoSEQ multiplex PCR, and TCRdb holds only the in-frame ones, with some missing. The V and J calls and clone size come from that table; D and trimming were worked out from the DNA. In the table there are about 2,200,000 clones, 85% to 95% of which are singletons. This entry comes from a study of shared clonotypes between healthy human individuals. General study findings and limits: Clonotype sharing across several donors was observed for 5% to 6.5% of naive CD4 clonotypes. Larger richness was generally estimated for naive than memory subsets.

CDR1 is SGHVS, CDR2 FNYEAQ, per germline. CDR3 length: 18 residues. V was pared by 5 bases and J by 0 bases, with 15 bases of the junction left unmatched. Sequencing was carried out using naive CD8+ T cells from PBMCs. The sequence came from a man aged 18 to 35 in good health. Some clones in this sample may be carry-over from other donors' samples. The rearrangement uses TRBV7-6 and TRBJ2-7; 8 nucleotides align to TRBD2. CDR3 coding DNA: TGTGCCAGCAGCCCCCGCCCTGGGGCGGGAGGCCGCTCCTACGAGCAGTACTTC. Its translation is CASSPRPGAGGRSYEQYF.